There are a few counts of the clone carrying this T cell receptor beta chain. Its matching antigen is unknown. The CDR3 is 16 amino acids. Germline V gene sequence: CDR1 SEHNR, CDR2 FQNEAQ (reference sequence). J lost 7 bases, V lost 1 base, and 7 bases had no gene match. The sample belongs to a study of cytomegalovirus exposure and HLA in healthy donors. Study-wide results and caveats: A highly shared variant cluster was judged a likely technical artifact.

Researchers ran the PCR with 60 Vbeta and 13 Jbeta primers. Per the original data handling: Unique TCR beta chains numbered about 80 million in a later analysis, with around 10 million shared. Using immunoSEQ multiplex PCR, the repertoire was profiled, and TCRdb retains in-frame clones only, with some absent. Clone size and V and J calls were adopted from that table, with D and trimming inferred from the DNA. The table shows fewer than 150,000 clones, with approximately 80% occurring only once. Sequencing was performed on PBMCs. The genes are TRBV7-9 and TRBJ1-6; 7 bases line up with TRBD1. The TCR comes from a human donor in good health. This CDR3 is CASSLETGKGNSPLHF. The CDR3 DNA sequence: TGTGCCAGCAGCTTAGAGACAGGGAAAGGGAATTCACCCCTCCACTTT.